These 24 T cell receptor beta chains were all obtained from the same sample, sequenced in a study of blood T cell repertoires in COVID-19. The table came from immunoSEQ multiplex PCR; TCRdb's copy has only in-frame clones and leaves some out. Of about 130,000 clones listed, around nine tenths were seen once; the top ten hold roughly 3.7%. Sequenced material: peripheral blood. All receptors derive from a man aged 45-60 years with active COVID-19.

The gene calls are TRBV4-1 and TRBJ1-1, with no clear D. V gave up 0 bases and J gave up 1 base, with 6 bases separating them. The CDR3 is 14 residues long. CDR1 is MGHRA and CDR2 is YSYEKL in the germline V gene. In DNA form, the CDR3 reads TGCGCCAGCAGCCAAGAGAGGCGGAACACTGAAGCTTTCTTT. This gives the protein CASSQERRNTEAFF.

The rearrangement joins TRBV20-1 to TRBJ1-2; no clear D. Looked up from germline, CDR1 is DFQATT and CDR2 is SNEGSKA (reference sequence). V gave up 2 bases and J gave up 4 bases, with 5 bases separating them. This CDR3 is 11 amino acids long. The CDR3: CSARQIYGYTF. The DNA of the CDR3 is TGCAGTGCTAGACAGATCTATGGCTACACCTTC.

CDR3 DNA: TGTGCCACCAACGCCCCTAAGACAGGGAACTACGAGCAGTACGTC. Translation: CATNAPKTGNYEQYV. This chain uses TRBV24-1 with TRBJ2-7; TRBD1 matches 7 bases. The CDR3 length is 15 residues. Per germline, CDR1 KGHDR and CDR2 SFDVKD. J lost 3 bases, V lost 8 bases, and 12 bases had no gene match.

This clone showed up just a few times. This rearrangement joins TRBV20-1 to TRBJ1-4; D gene unclear. Germline CDR1 and CDR2: DFQATT and SNEGSKA (reference sequence). V shed 3 bases and J shed 7 bases, with 3 bases lying between them. The CDR3 length is 10 residues. The CDR3 loop is CSARSEKLFF. DNA for the CDR3: TGCAGTGCTAGGAGTGAAAAACTGTTTTTT.

V and J are TRBV11-2 and TRBJ1-4; no reliable D call. V was shortened by 1 base and J by 7 bases, with 4 bases between the two germline ends. There are 12 residues in the CDR3. The germline V gene encodes CDR1 SGHAT and CDR2 FQNNGV. CDR3 DNA: TGTGCCAGCAGCTTAGGAGGTGAAAAACTGTTTTTT. Protein: CASSLGGEKLFF. Combining the CDR3 with reference TRBV11-2 and TRBJ1-4 gives the whole variable domain EAGVAQSPRYKIIEKRQSVAFWCNPISGHATLYWYQQILGQGPKLLIQFQNNGVVDDSQLPKDRFSAERLKGVDSTLKIQPAKLEDSAVYLCASSLGGEKLFFGSGTQLSVL.

CDR3 residues: CASSFHRGLNTEAFF. In nucleotides, the CDR3 is TGTGCCAGCAGCTTCCACAGGGGGCTGAACACTGAAGCTTTCTTT. The chain carries TRBV5-8 and TRBJ1-1; 9 bases agree with TRBD1. Trimming at V came to 2 bases and at J to 0 bases, leaving 2 bases not matched to a gene. This CDR3 is 15 amino acids long. Looked up from germline, CDR1 is SGHTS and CDR2 is YDEGEE.

V gene TRBV5-1 combines with J gene TRBJ2-5; perhaps TRBD1 as D (6 bases). V shed 0 bases and J shed 2 bases, with 14 bases lying between them. Germline V gene lookup returns CDR1 SGHRS and CDR2 YFSETQ. The CDR3 spans 16 residues. CDR3 sequence (DNA): TGCGCCAGCAGCTTGGGAACAGGGATCTCACAAGAGACCCAGTACTTC. Translated: CASSLGTGISQETQYF.

The chain uses TRBV11-2 and TRBJ1-1; D remains ambiguous. The germline CDR1 and CDR2 sequences are SGHAT and FQNNGV. The CDR3 loop spans 13 amino acids. Trimming took off 3 bases at V and 5 bases at J, with 10 bases between the two ends. This chain's CDR3 is CASSLAGRTEAFF. DNA for the CDR3: TGTGCCAGCAGCTTGGCTGGGAGGACTGAAGCTTTCTTT.

The chain recombines TRBV6-6 with TRBJ2-2, with D perhaps matching TRBD1 (6 bases). This CDR3 is built from 15 residues. The germline V gene has CDR1 MNHNY and CDR2 SVGAGI (reference sequence). V lost 6 bases and J 7 bases, leaving 18 bases between the germline ends. This CDR3 is CASRQIQGHGGELFF. The CDR3 nucleotides read TGTGCCAGCAGACAAATCCAGGGGCATGGCGGGGAGCTGTTTTTT.

The rearrangement uses TRBV7-9 and TRBJ1-6, with TRBD1 identical over 9 bases. CDR3 length: 16 residues. Germline V gene data show CDR1 as SEHNR and CDR2 as FQNEAQ (reference sequence). With 2 bases clipped from V and 10 bases from J, the junction kept 9 bases outside the gene matches. CDR3 coding DNA: TGTGCCAGCAGCTTATCTACGGGACAGGGATTATCACCCCTCCACTTT. Its translation: CASSLSTGQGLSPLHF.

The CDR3 region has the DNA TGTGCCAGCAGCGGGTTGGCGGGGCCGGGGGAGACCCAGTACTTC. The encoded protein is CASSGLAGPGETQYF. The chain recombines TRBV9 with TRBJ2-5; possibly TRBD2 for D (6 bases). Germline values: CDR1 SGDLS, CDR2 YYNGEE. The length of the CDR3 is 15 residues. V shed 3 bases and J shed 5 bases, with 17 bases lying between them.

The rearrangement joins TRBV7-9 to TRBJ2-3; weak D call: TRBD1 (5 bases). CDR1 is SEHNR, CDR2 FQNEAQ, per germline (reference sequence). CDR3 size: 16 residues. The V end lost 2 bases, the J end lost 0 bases, and 12 bases lay between the germline ends. The CDR3 region is CASSLNRRSSTDTQYF. CDR3 bases: TGTGCCAGCAGCTTAAACAGGCGGTCTAGCACAGATACGCAGTATTTT.

The chain is built from TRBV5-1 and TRBJ2-1; D gene uncertain. V lost 0 bases, J lost 4 bases, and 8 bases lay in between. Germline V gene sequence: CDR1 SGHRS, CDR2 YFSETQ. The CDR3 has 14 amino acids. The CDR3 DNA follows: TGCGCCAGCAGCTTGGATGGCAGATACAATGAGCAGTTCTTC. Residues: CASSLDGRYNEQFF.

J is TRBJ1-1 and V is TRBV5-6, with D maybe TRBD1 (5 bases). V dropped 5 bases and J dropped 4 bases, with 18 bases sitting between them. Looked up from germline, CDR1 is SGHDT and CDR2 is YYEEEE. CDR3 length: 15 amino acids. This CDR3 is CASSTDLGRATEAFF. The CDR3 nucleotides read TGTGCCAGCAGTACCGACTTAGGCAGGGCCACTGAAGCTTTCTTT.

The rearrangement uses TRBV5-8 and TRBJ1-4; 7 bases match TRBD1. The V and J ends lost 2 bases and 0 bases, in that order; junction bases with no gene match: 10. The germline V gene has CDR1 SGHTS and CDR2 YDEGEE. The CDR3 extends over 18 amino acids. This chain's CDR3 is CASSLGRTGFATNEKLFF. CDR3 DNA sequence: TGTGCCAGCAGCTTAGGGCGGACAGGCTTTGCAACTAATGAAAAACTGTTTTTT.

This chain joins TRBV6-5 and TRBJ1-2; D is ambiguous. From germline, CDR1 is MNHEY and CDR2 SVGAGI. The germline V and J ends were trimmed by 6 bases and 0 bases, with 8 bases remaining between them. The CDR3 is 13 amino acids. This chain's CDR3 is CASSGSSNYGYTF. In DNA, the CDR3 is TGTGCCAGCAGCGGGTCGTCTAACTATGGCTACACCTTC.

The V call is TRBV6-1, the J call TRBJ1-4; D is perhaps TRBD1 (6 bases). There are 16 residues in the CDR3. With 4 bases removed from V and 0 bases from J, the gap between germline ends came to 12 bases. Germline CDR1 reads MNHNS; CDR2 reads SASEGT. DNA of the CDR3: TGTGCCAGCAGTGCAAGGGGGGGGCCAACTAATGAAAAACTGTTTTTT. This sequence encodes CASSARGGPTNEKLFF.

V gene TRBV3-1 (or the pseudogene TRBV3-2) combines with J gene TRBJ1-1, with 7 bases lining up with TRBD1. With 0 bases clipped from V and 8 bases from J, the junction kept 6 bases outside the gene matches. The length of the CDR3 is 14 residues. Germline V gives CDR1 LGHDT, CDR2 YNNKEL (reference sequence). The CDR3 loop reads CASSQDGTANEAFF. CDR3 sequence (DNA): TGTGCCAGCAGCCAAGATGGGACAGCCAACGAAGCTTTCTTT.

V is TRBV27 and J is TRBJ2-3; 7 bases line up with TRBD1. V shed 2 bases and J 4 bases; nucleotides not matched to a gene: 3. From germline, CDR1 is MNHEY and CDR2 SMNVEV (reference sequence). The CDR3 consists of 14 residues. The CDR3 protein is CASSLDRAADTQYF. The CDR3 nucleotides read TGTGCCAGCAGTTTAGACAGGGCGGCAGATACGCAGTATTTT.

The gene calls are TRBV6-5 and TRBJ2-7; the D gene is possibly TRBD1 (6 bases). The CDR3 loop spans 14 amino acids. V was cut by 0 bases and J by 6 bases, with 12 bases left in between. In germline, CDR1 is MNHEY, CDR2 SVGAGI. The CDR3 reads CASSYSVTGSEQYF. The CDR3, as DNA: TGTGCCAGCAGTTACTCTGTGACAGGATCCGAGCAGTACTTC.

This chain connects TRBV10-3 to TRBJ2-7; TRBD2 matches 8 bases. Unmatched junction bases numbered 5, after V lost 2 bases and J lost 2 bases. Germline V gives CDR1 ENHRY, CDR2 SYGVKD. This CDR3 is built from 15 residues. CDR3 residues: CAISETLAEPYEQYV. In DNA, the CDR3 is TGTGCCATCAGTGAGACACTAGCGGAACCCTACGAGCAGTACGTC.

The chain is built from TRBV7-8 and TRBJ2-1, with TRBD2 identical over 9 bases. V shed 5 bases and J 6 bases; nucleotides not matched to a gene: 14. The V gene's germline CDR1 is SGHVS and CDR2 FQNEAQ. This CDR3 has 17 amino acids. CDR3 sequence reads: CASSLRGGAQVRNEQFF. CDR3 in DNA: TGTGCCAGCAGCCTACGCGGGGGGGCCCAAGTTCGCAATGAGCAGTTCTTC. The entire variable domain, with the rest obtained from reference TRBV7-8 and TRBJ2-1, is as follows: GAGVSQSPRYKVAKRGQDVALRCDPISGHVSLFWYQQALGQGPEFLTYFQNEAQLDKSGLPSDRFFAERPEGSVSTLKIQRTQQEDSAVYLCASSLRGGAQVRNEQFFGPGTRLTVL.

This chain joins TRBV19 and TRBJ2-3, with a possible D match to TRBD2 (5 bases). V was trimmed by 6 bases and J by 4 bases, leaving 14 bases between them. This CDR3 has 14 amino acids. Germline CDR1 is LNHDA and CDR2 is SQIVND (reference sequence). CDR3 DNA: TGTGCCAGTAGGGAATCCGGGGTAGCAGATACGCAGTATTTT. Residues: CASRESGVADTQYF.

V is TRBV4-2 and J is TRBJ2-2; 10 nucleotides line up with TRBD1. Germline values: CDR1 LGHNA, CDR2 YNFKEQ. The V gene end was trimmed by 8 bases and the J gene end by 3 bases; junction bases not matched to a gene: 9. The CDR3 is 16 amino acids. This chain's CDR3 is CASVPTGTGDTGELFF. In DNA form, the CDR3 reads TGTGCCAGCGTTCCTACCGGGACAGGGGACACCGGGGAGCTGTTTTTT.